A single sample is the source of the 16 T cell receptor beta chains below, sequenced in a study of T cells in Graves' hyperthyroidism and ophthalmopathy. RNA transcripts served as the template for amplifying TCR beta CDR3 regions. Initially, a first-round RT-PCR of the TCR CDR3 employed the HTBI primer set. One entry per CDR3 protein results from TCRdb running MiXCR on the multiplex PCR reads. The sample contains fewer than 350,000 distinct CDR3 sequences, 10% to 15% of which appear only once. The sample comprised blood. These receptors originate from a woman under 40 with Graves' hyperthyroidism that later progressed to Graves' ophthalmopathy.

This clonotype was detected once. The chain employs TRBV11-2 and TRBJ2-1; 13 bases agree with TRBD2. The CDR3 contains 17 residues. V lost 5 bases, J lost 8 bases, and 12 bases stayed unmatched. Germline CDR1 reads SGHAT; CDR2 reads FQNNGV. CDR3 protein: CASSAEGGLAGAYEQFF. CDR3 nucleotide sequence: TGTGCCAGCAGCGCTGAAGGAGGACTAGCGGGAGCCTATGAGCAGTTCTTC.

There are many counts of this clonotype. The chain links TRBV7-6 to TRBJ2-3; the D gene is possibly TRBD2 (5 bases). CDR1 is SGHVS, CDR2 FNYEAQ, per germline. This CDR3 spans 14 amino acids. The germline V and J ends were trimmed by 0 bases and 5 bases, with 9 bases remaining between them. The CDR3 loop reads CASSLAEGLDTQYF. The CDR3 bases are TGTGCCAGCAGCTTAGCAGAGGGCTTAGATACGCAGTATTTT.

This chain links TRBV7-6 with TRBJ2-6, with 8 nucleotides matching TRBD1. Trimming removed 4 bases from V and 2 bases from J; junction bases left unmatched: 1. CDR3 length equals 15 residues. Germline CDR1 reads SGHVS; CDR2 reads FNYEAQ. CDR3 residues: CASSSRGPGANVLTF. The CDR3 DNA reads as TGTGCCAGCAGCTCCAGGGGGCCTGGGGCCAACGTCCTGACTTTC.

This clonotype was picked up many times. The V call is TRBV4-3, the J call TRBJ1-1, with D tentatively TRBD1 (6 bases). V dropped 1 base and J dropped 1 base, with 7 bases sitting between them. CDR1 is LGHNA, CDR2 YSLEER, per germline. This CDR3 comprises 14 residues. CDR3: CASSQGTANTEAFF. CDR3 nucleotide sequence: TGCGCCAGCAGCCAAGGGACAGCGAACACTGAAGCTTTCTTT.

This clonotype was detected only a few times. The genes are TRBV15 and TRBJ2-5; the D is unclear. This CDR3 is built from 15 residues. With 3 bases removed from V and 2 bases from J, the gap between germline ends came to 13 bases. CDR1 is LNHNV and CDR2 is YYDKDF in the germline V gene (reference sequence). Written as DNA, the CDR3 is TGTGCCACCAGCAGTGGGGTCCAGGCGCAAGAGACCCAGTACTTC. This gives the protein CATSSGVQAQETQYF.

This clonotype was found many times. V gene TRBV28 combines with J gene TRBJ1-5; TRBD1 matches 9 bases. V trimming: 6 bases; J trimming: 7 bases; junction bases outside the gene matches: 7. The germline CDR1 and CDR2 sequences are MDHEN and SYDVKM. This CDR3 spans 14 amino acids. CDR3 DNA: TGTGCCAGCAGCACAGGGGGCGCCGGCCAGCCCCAGCATTTT. Translated, it gives CASSTGGAGQPQHF.

With regard to this clonotype: A much larger clone lies a single base off, so this may be a read error. The chain carries TRBV12-3 or TRBV12-4 and TRBJ2-2, with D perhaps matching TRBD2 (6 bases). The CDR3 consists of 14 residues. The DNA of the CDR3 is TGTGCCAGCAGGCAGAGCTCGAACACCGGGGGGCTGTTTTTT. Encoded protein: CASRQSSNTGGLFF.

This clonotype was counted many times. This chain joins TRBV20-1 and TRBJ2-3; 8 nucleotides match TRBD2. J lost 6 bases, V lost 0 bases, and 5 bases had no gene match. The CDR3 runs to 14 residues. Germline loops: CDR1 DFQATT, CDR2 SNEGSKA (reference sequence). The CDR3 sequence is CSARDKAGVDTQYF. CDR3 in DNA: TGCAGTGCTAGAGATAAAGCGGGAGTGGATACGCAGTATTTT.

V usage is TRBV4-1 and J usage is TRBJ2-3, with D unclear. CDR3 size: 14 residues. Germline lookup yields CDR1 MGHRA and CDR2 YSYEKL. Trimming cost V 4 bases and J 1 base, with 9 bases left between them. CDR3 DNA sequence: TGCGCCAGCAGCCGTCGAGCCCGCACAGATACGCAGTATTTT. It translates to CASSRRARTDTQYF.

This clonotype was observed many times. The junction departs from germline at one end; a sequencing error may be responsible. This sequence joins TRBV27 and TRBJ1-1, with 7 positions matching TRBD1. The germline V gene encodes CDR1 MNHEY and CDR2 SMNVEV (reference sequence). This CDR3 is 13 amino acids long. The CDR3 sequence: CASSLSGQREAFF. In DNA form, the CDR3 reads TGTGCCAGCAGTCTATCGGGACAGAGAGAAGCTTTCTTT.

This chain uses TRBV7-2 with TRBJ2-7, with 11 bases fitting TRBD2. The CDR3 totals 16 residues. Germline CDR1 SGHTA, CDR2 FQGNSA. Unmatched junction bases numbered 6, after V lost 0 bases and J lost 5 bases. The CDR3 DNA follows: TGTGCCAGCAGCTTAGCCCTAGCGGGAGGTGGCGACGAGCAGTACTTC. Translated: CASSLALAGGGDEQYF. The complete variable domain, with remaining parts taken from reference TRBV7-2 and TRBJ2-7, reads GAGVSQSPSNKVTEKGKDVELRCDPISGHTALYWYRQSLGQGLEFLIYFQGNSAPDKSGLPSDRFSAERTGGSVSTLTIQRTQQEDSAVYLCASSLALAGGGDEQYFGPGTRLTVT.

This clonotype was detected ten times or more. The rearrangement joins TRBV28 to TRBJ1-6; D call uncertain. This CDR3 has 12 residues. Germline CDR1 reads MDHEN; CDR2 reads SYDVKM. Trimming took 6 bases from V and 5 from J, leaving 5 bases between them. CDR3 nucleotide sequence: TGTGCCAGCAGGAGAGATAATTCACCCCTCCACTTT. It is translated as CASRRDNSPLHF.

This clonotype was seen ten or more times. V usage is TRBV27 and J usage is TRBJ2-3; a possible D gene is TRBD2 (5 bases). The germline V gene encodes CDR1 MNHEY and CDR2 SMNVEV (reference sequence). Trimming left V 8 bases short and J 1 base short, with 13 bases between. CDR3 size: 14 residues. The CDR3 coding sequence is TGTGCCAGCTCGGACTTAACTCGCACAGATACGCAGTATTTT. This encodes CASSDLTRTDTQYF.

In its sample, this clonotype was seen many times. The CDR3 nucleotides are TGTGCCAGCAGCTTTCAATCGGGGATCTCCTACGAGCAGTACTTC. Protein sequence: CASSFQSGISYEQYF. The rearrangement links TRBV7-3 to TRBJ2-7, with a weak D call TRBD2 (5 bases). The CDR3 loop spans 15 amino acids. V lost 3 bases and J 0 bases, leaving 12 bases between the germline ends. Germline V CDR1 and CDR2: SGHTA, FQGTGA.

This clonotype was recorded at least ten times. The V gene is TRBV20-1, the J gene TRBJ2-2; weak D call: TRBD1 (5 bases). The germline gives CDR1 DFQATT, CDR2 SNEGSKA (reference sequence). The germline V and J ends were trimmed by 0 bases and 3 bases, with 5 bases remaining between them. The CDR3 covers 13 residues. The CDR3 nucleotides are TGCAGTGCTAGAGAACAGGACACCGGGGAGCTGTTTTTT. Protein: CSAREQDTGELFF.

V gene TRBV27 combines with J gene TRBJ1-5; D might be TRBD1 (6 bases). Germline assignment: CDR1 MNHEY and CDR2 SMNVEV (reference sequence). This CDR3 spans 15 amino acids. V lost 1 base to trimming and J lost 5 bases, with 12 bases between them. For the CDR3, the DNA is TGTGCCAGCAGTTTATTAGCCGGGGGCGATCAGCCCCAGCATTTT. It specifies CASSLLAGGDQPQHF.